This entry is about one T cell receptor beta chain. The antigen this receptor binds is unknown. The record has no base qualities; no much larger clone is one base away. Collaborating institutions collected whole blood in K2EDTA tubes following their own protocols. For TCRbeta analysis, collaborators shipped samples in one of three forms: frozen whole blood, isolated PBMCs, or DNA extracted from either of those sample types. The sample originates from a study of blood T cell repertoires in COVID-19 (dated by TCRdb to the early 2020s). For the wider study: The collaborator samples originated in the United States, Italy and Spain and spanned the acute and convalescent phases of COVID-19. The prospective study material was composed of cDNA or gDNA derived from T cells, B-cell-depleted T cells, or PBMCs. Subjects who had been exposed to COVID-19, were actively infected with it, or had recovered from it provided the deeply sampled blood TCRbeta repertoires that made up the dataset. The repertoires were released in a freely available public database meant as a resource for research on the immune response to SARS-CoV-2. The samples were drawn from the first 160 participants of the ongoing ImmuneRACE study and from 1,254 subjects provided by 6 global collaborators. Nearly every sample came with metadata listing a de-identified subject ID, COVID-19 status, age in years and sex. Where HLA class I and class II types were available, the types were taken from metadata supplied by the sample provider, not from assay-based typing. The study at large found these results: How much clinical and demographic metadata was included differed by source and by participant, and the metadata was provided uncurated.

The immunoSEQ Assay, a bias-controlled multiplex PCR, was used to amplify TCRbeta CDR3 regions from genomic DNA. In the source study's methods: The number of nucleated cells in each sample was estimated by amplification of reference gene primers within the assay. Sequence reads were collapsed and filtered to measure the absolute abundance of every unique TCRbeta CDR3 rearrangement. For each sample, productive Simpson clonality was calculated as the square root of Simpson's diversity index across productive rearrangements. Not all clones reach the TCRdb copy of this immuneACCESS table, which keeps in-frame sequences only. Checked studies attribute under half of the gap to unresolved V genes and leave the rest unexplained. V and J calls and clone size are as listed in that table; D and trimming were resolved from the DNA. This sample comprises about 140,000 clones, about three quarters of them detected only once. In total, the top ten clones hold roughly 9% of the sample.

The material sequenced was peripheral blood. This TCR was sampled from a woman in her 50s with active or convalescent COVID-19.

Read as DNA, the sequence is TGTGCCAGCTCACCGCTTCGGACAGGGGATGAAAAACTGTTTTTT. Its protein product is CASSPLRTGDEKLFF. The sequence is built from TRBV18 and TRBJ1-4; 9 of the junction bases match TRBD1. Per the germline V gene, KGHSH is the CDR1 and LQKENI is the CDR2. Including the terminal cysteine and phenylalanine, the CDR3 comprises 15 residues. Of all the DNA, just the CDR3 is kept, 45 bases in frame from base 1. Germline trimming amounts to 3 bases on V and 6 bases on J, with 5 as the count of junction bases outside the gene matches.